The present entry profiles one TCR beta chain with its context. Its antigen is not known. The source of the sample is a study of T-cell memory formation after mild COVID-19. In TCRdb, the 5' RACE reads were re-called with MiXCR into one record per CDR3 protein. The sample includes almost 550,000 distinct CDR3 sequences, approximately 20% of them seen just once. The germline V and J ends were trimmed by 4 bases and 7 bases, with 16 bases remaining between them. Per the germline V gene, CDR1 is KGHDR and CDR2 is SFDVKD. The CDR3 loop spans 14 amino acids. Overall study findings and caveats: Day 15 to 85 contracting clones showed balanced CD4/CD8; later expanders leaned CD4+.

The receptor was derived from an adult woman who had mild COVID-19 (a few samples of this study predate the infection). Cell type and time point are not known. The chain has TRBV24-1 and TRBJ2-7; no clear D. What was sequenced was PBMCs or a T cell subset sorted from them (not recorded which). The CDR3 bases are TGTGCCACCAGTGACCCGAGGAGCCACATGGAGCAGTACTTC. This codes for CATSDPRSHMEQYF.